These T cell receptor beta chains were read from a single sample in a study of T cell changes during pregnancy in multiple sclerosis. The data were produced by immunoSEQ multiplex PCR, yet TCRdb's version contains in-frame clones alone and is incomplete. The profile covers 60,000 to 70,000 clones, with roughly nine tenths appearing a single time and approximately 1.5% taken by the ten largest. The material sequenced was peripheral blood, taken in the second trimester of pregnancy. The receptors shown here come from a female donor with multiple sclerosis, enrolled in a pregnancy study. Both conserved end residues are part of each CDR3. A D gene is named only where the DNA matches it firmly. Some rows mark clone size as missing; the rest say once, few, many or name a class of expanded clone.

>TRBV19|TRBJ1-2|14|TRBD1|-
TGTGCCAGTAGTAGGGACAGGGCGGTCTATGGCTACACCTTC
CASSRDRAVYGYTF
>TRBV18|TRBJ2-2|17|TRBD2|-
TGTGCCAGCTCACCACCTAGGGCTAGCGGGACCGCCGGGGAGCTGTTTTTT
CASSPPRASGTAGELFF
>TRBV5-1|TRBJ1-5|13|-|-
TGCGCCAGCAGCTTGGCCCGAGGGCAGCCCCAGCATTTT
CASSLARGQPQHF
>TRBV4-1|TRBJ1-5|17|-|-
TGCGCCAGCAGCCAAGTGGAACTCCGGGGTAATCGTCAGCCCCAGCATTTT
CASSQVELRGNRQPQHF
>TRBV7-7|TRBJ2-3|14|-|-
TGTGCCAGCAGCTTCGAGGGACTTCAAGATACGCAGTATTTT
CASSFEGLQDTQYF
>TRBV19|TRBJ1-2|14|-|-
TGTGCCAGTAGTATTCTGGGGCAGGGTTCGTCCTACACCTTC
CASSILGQGSSYTF
>TRBV25-1|TRBJ2-2|15|-|once
TGTGCCACCGGTAGCGGCGGTACCTTCACCGGGGAGCTGTTTTTT
CATGSGGTFTGELFF
>TRBV13|TRBJ2-2|12|-|-
TGTGCCAGCAGCCCTTCCGCCGGGGAGCTGTTTTTT
CASSPSAGELFF
>TRBV30|TRBJ2-2|14|-|-
TGTGCCTGGAGTGGGGACAACCACCCCGGGGAGCTGTTTTTT
CAWSGDNHPGELFF
>TRBV6-5|TRBJ2-3|15|TRBD1|-
TGTGCCAGCAGTTCGGGACAGGACTTCACAGATACGCAGTATTTT
CASSSGQDFTDTQYF
>TRBV2|TRBJ2-3|14|TRBD1|-
TGTGCCAGCAGCGACAGGGCCTTCACAGATACGCAGTATTTT
CASSDRAFTDTQYF
>TRBV6-5|TRBJ2-7|13|-|-
TGTGCCAGCAGTCTAAAGGCGGCCTACGAGCAGTACTTC
CASSLKAAYEQYF
>TRBV6-5|TRBJ2-3|15|-|-
TGTGCCACCTCTATCGGGCTCCAGGGTGCAGATACGCAGTATTTT
CATSIGLQGADTQYF
>TRBV29-1|TRBJ1-2|12|-|few
TGCAGCGTTGCTACTTTACGCGGTGGCTACACCTTC
CSVATLRGGYTF
>TRBV30|TRBJ2-7|12|-|-
TGTGCCTGGAGTCTCAGCTCCTACGAGCAGTACTTC
CAWSLSSYEQYF
>TRBV20-1|TRBJ1-2|11|-|-
TGCAGTGCCTCCGGGGGAGGTGGCTACACCTTC
CSASGGGGYTF
>TRBV30|TRBJ1-1|17|-|-
TGTGCCTGGAGTGTAATAGGGACTTTCCTAGTAGTCACTGAAGCTTTCTTT
CAWSVIGTFLVVTEAFF
>TRBV15|TRBJ1-2|20|-|-
TGTGCCACCAGCAGAGGGGTCGGGCTTATACAGGGAGTTAGGGATTATGGCTACACCTTC
CATSRGVGLIQGVRDYGYTF
>TRBV7-8|TRBJ2-7|14|TRBD1|few
TGTGCCAGCAGCCCGGGGACAGCCCGCTACGAGCAGTACTTC
CASSPGTARYEQYF
>TRBV11-2|TRBJ2-1|15|-|-
TGTGCCAGCAGCCCCGGGGGCGGGAGCAACAATGAGCAGTTCTTC
CASSPGGGSNNEQFF
>TRBV5-1|TRBJ2-5|14|TRBD1|-
TGCGCCAGCAGCTGGGACAGCCGAGAAGAGACCCAGTACTTC
CASSWDSREETQYF
>TRBV4-1|TRBJ1-2|18|-|-
TGCGCCAGCAGCCAAGAGCCACTAAGACAGTCTACCTACTATGGCTACACCTTC
CASSQEPLRQSTYYGYTF
>TRBV30|TRBJ1-5|14|-|-
TGTGCCTGGAGTGTAGGGCGGGGAGATCAGCCCCAGCATTTT
CAWSVGRGDQPQHF
>TRBV9|TRBJ1-4|14|-|-
TGTGCCAGCAGCGCAGGACTGAACAATGAAAAACTGTTTTTT
CASSAGLNNEKLFF
>TRBV7-6|TRBJ2-5|14|TRBD1|-
TGTGCCAGCAGCAGACCCGGGACAGGCGAGACCCAGTACTTC
CASSRPGTGETQYF
>TRBV29-1|TRBJ1-1|14|TRBD1|few
TGCAGCGCCGATCGGACAGGCATGGCCACTGAAGCTTTCTTT
CSADRTGMATEAFF
>TRBV10-2|TRBJ2-7|14|TRBD1|-
TGCGCCAGCAGGCCCCCGACAGGGTACTACGAGCAGTACTTC
CASRPPTGYYEQYF
>TRBV7-2|TRBJ2-7|12|-|-
TGTGCCAGCAGCTCGAACAGGGTGGAGCAGTACTTC
CASSSNRVEQYF
>TRBV2|TRBJ2-1|15|TRBD1|-
TGTGCCAGCAGTGACAGGACAGGGGCGGACAATGAGCAGTTCTTC
CASSDRTGADNEQFF
>TRBV10-2|TRBJ2-3|14|-|-
TGCGCCAGCAGTGAGTTCTTGGGCGGGACTCTGCAGTATTTT
CASSEFLGGTLQYF
>TRBV4-2|TRBJ2-1|17|TRBD2|few
TGTGCCAGCAGCCAAGATCCAGGGACTAGCGAGTACAATGAGCAGTTCTTC
CASSQDPGTSEYNEQFF
>TRBV7-3|TRBJ2-1|15|-|-
TGTGCCAGCAGCTTAGGTACGAGCTCCTACAATGAGCAGTTCTTC
CASSLGTSSYNEQFF
>TRBV28|TRBJ2-7|17|TRBD1|-
TGTGCCAGCAGTACAACTCCCGGGACAGGGGCGAGCTACGAGCAGTACTTC
CASSTTPGTGASYEQYF
>TRBV29-1|TRBJ2-1|13|-|-
TGCAGCGTTCCCCTTTCCCTAATCGATGAGCAGTTCTTC
CSVPLSLIDEQFF
>TRBV5-6|TRBJ1-1|12|-|few
TGTGCCAGCAGCTTGTACGAGGCTGAAGCTTTCTTT
CASSLYEAEAFF
>TRBV30|TRBJ2-1|15|-|-
TGTGCCTGGAGTATTGGTTACACCGGGGGAGATGAGCAGTTCTTC
CAWSIGYTGGDEQFF
>TRBV19|TRBJ1-2|14|-|-
TGTGCCAGTAGTAATCACAGGGTAGGCTATGGCTACACCTTC
CASSNHRVGYGYTF
>TRBV7-3|TRBJ2-2|14|-|-
TGTGCCAGCGGACGACAGTCGAACACCGGGGAGCTGTTTTTT
CASGRQSNTGELFF
>TRBV5-6|TRBJ2-7|17|TRBD2|-
TGTGCCAGCAGCTTTGGACTAGCGGGAGGGGTTTCCTACGAGCAGTACTTC
CASSFGLAGGVSYEQYF
>TRBV27|TRBJ2-3|18|-|-
TGTGCCAGCAGCCCGGCAGGGGGGCCCGAGGGTATGCCAGATACGCAGTATTTT
CASSPAGGPEGMPDTQYF
>TRBV7-9|TRBJ1-3|14|-|-
TGTGCCAGCAGCTTCGGGGTTGCTGGAAACACCATATATTTT
CASSFGVAGNTIYF
>TRBV6-5|TRBJ1-4|15|-|-
TGTGCCAGCAGTTACACAGGTTCAACTAATGAAAAACTGTTTTTT
CASSYTGSTNEKLFF
>TRBV9|TRBJ1-3|15|TRBD1|-
TGTGCCAGCAGTGCAAACAGGGGTGCGGGAAACACCATATATTTT
CASSANRGAGNTIYF
>TRBV4-1|TRBJ2-5|17|-|once
TGCGCCAGCAGCCAAGATCGGAGGGCGGGGGCGCAAGAGACCCAGTACTTC
CASSQDRRAGAQETQYF
>TRBV7-2|TRBJ2-1|14|TRBD2|-
TGTGCCAGCTATAGCGGGAGGGCCGGGAATGAGCAGTTCTTC
CASYSGRAGNEQFF
>TRBV28|TRBJ1-2|13|-|-
TGTGCCACCCGAACCCCGGAGGTTTATGGCTACACCTTC
CATRTPEVYGYTF
>TRBV7-9|TRBJ2-7|13|-|-
TGTGCCAGCAGCCTCATTCAGACAGGCGAGCAGTACTTC
CASSLIQTGEQYF
>TRBV2|TRBJ1-4|13|-|-
TGTGCCAGCAGTGATAGAGGGAGTGAAAAACTGTTTTTT
CASSDRGSEKLFF
>TRBV5-1|TRBJ2-7|15|TRBD1|-
TGCGCCAGCAGCGCGGGACAGGGTGCGGGGGACGAGCAGTACTTC
CASSAGQGAGDEQYF
>TRBV9|TRBJ1-6|13|-|-
TGTGCCAGCAGCGTAGCCAGGTTTTCACCCCTCCACTTT
CASSVARFSPLHF
>TRBV29-1|TRBJ1-6|15|TRBD1|few
TGCAGCGTGAGGGGGACAGGGGCGAGTAATTCACCCCTCCACTTT
CSVRGTGASNSPLHF
>TRBV5-1|TRBJ1-2|16|TRBD1|-
TGCGCCAGCAGCTCACACTTACAGGGGTTGGACTATGGCTACACCTTC
CASSSHLQGLDYGYTF
>TRBV9|TRBJ2-7|14|-|-
TGTGCCAGCAGCGTACAGGGAGGGGGCTACGAGCAGTACTTC
CASSVQGGGYEQYF
>TRBV27|TRBJ1-2|14|-|-
TGTGCCAGCAGTTTCCTACCTAGGGGTGGTGGCTACACCTTC
CASSFLPRGGGYTF
>TRBV4-1|TRBJ2-3|13|-|-
TGCGCCAGCAGCCAAGATACGGGATATACGCAGTATTTT
CASSQDTGYTQYF